Below, 18 T cell receptor beta chains from the same sample are listed, as sequenced in a study of blood T cells in healthy people across ages. With a J-beta primer mix and a sample-barcoded 5' primer, a second PCR ran 7 to 11 cycles. TCRdb processed the 5' RACE reads anew with MiXCR; each CDR3 protein has one entry. The sample carries under 1 million distinct CDR3 sequences, about 42% recorded once. Sequenced: blood. These receptor sequences come from a man in his sixties in good health.

The chain couples TRBV7-2 to TRBJ2-1; perhaps TRBD2 as D (6 bases). This CDR3 has 18 residues. Trimming removed 8 bases from V and 6 bases from J, with 29 bases in between. CDR1 is SGHTA and CDR2 is FQGNSA in the germline V gene. The CDR3 loop is CASGIERGTWVSSNEQFF. As DNA, the CDR3 is TGTGCCAGCGGTATCGAACGGGGGACCTGGGTATCTTCCAATGAGCAGTTCTTC.

This rearrangement joins TRBV6-1 to TRBJ1-4; 9 nucleotides agree with TRBD1. The junction had 8 bases not matched to a gene; V was cut back by 6 bases and J by 0 bases. The CDR3 consists of 17 residues. In germline, CDR1 is MNHNS, CDR2 SASEGT. CDR3: CASRDGQGIATNEKLFF. CDR3 nucleotides: TGTGCCAGCAGAGATGGACAGGGGATTGCAACTAATGAAAAACTGTTTTTT.

This clonotype was seen only a few times. J is TRBJ2-1 and V is TRBV7-2; 7 positions agree with TRBD1. This CDR3 region has 13 residues. The V gene's germline CDR1 is SGHTA and CDR2 FQGNSA. Trimming at V came to 8 bases and at J to 4 bases, leaving 5 bases not matched to a gene. The CDR3 protein is CASARQGYNEQFF. The CDR3 coding sequence is TGTGCCAGCGCAAGACAGGGATACAATGAGCAGTTCTTC.

The gene calls are TRBV6-5 and TRBJ1-1; D uncertain. CDR1 and CDR2 (germline): MNHEY, SVGAGI. The V and J ends lost 7 bases and 4 bases respectively, with 16 bases between them. There are 14 residues in the CDR3. Here the CDR3 reads CASTNAGRPTEAFF. DNA for the CDR3: TGTGCCAGCACGAACGCCGGGCGTCCCACTGAAGCTTTCTTT.

The chain couples TRBV9 to TRBJ2-1; 14 nucleotides match TRBD2. Germline lookup yields CDR1 SGDLS and CDR2 YYNGEE. This CDR3 contains 20 residues. Unmatched junction bases numbered 12, after V lost 4 bases and J lost 0 bases. CDR3 loop: CASSPQGLAGALSSYNEQFF. Here the CDR3 DNA reads TGTGCCAGCAGCCCCCAGGGACTAGCGGGGGCCCTGAGCTCCTACAATGAGCAGTTCTTC.

This clonotype has a handful of counts. V gene TRBV10-3 combines with J gene TRBJ2-1; a possible D gene is TRBD1 (6 bases). CDR1 and CDR2 (germline): ENHRY, SYGVKD. CDR3 size: 13 residues. The V end was cut by 2 bases, the J end by 12 bases, with 14 bases between. CDR3 nucleotides: TGTGCCATCAGTGAGACCCGGACAGACCGGCAGTTCTTC. It specifies CAISETRTDRQFF.

The genes are TRBV7-2 and TRBJ1-2; maybe TRBD1 (5 bases). Germline CDR1 and CDR2: SGHTA and FQGNSA. Trimming removed 4 bases from V and 8 bases from J, with 17 bases in between. The CDR3 contains 14 residues. CDR3 bases: TGTGCCAGCAGCTCTCTCCGGGGCCGTTGGGGCTACACCTTC. Its protein is CASSSLRGRWGYTF.

A single count supports this clonotype. This may come from a read error, since a much larger clone is one base off. The chain carries TRBV2 and TRBJ1-5; 8 bases are shared with TRBD1. Germline trimming cut 5 bases from V and 2 bases from J; bases unmatched to any gene: 5. The CDR3 contains 15 residues. Germline CDR1 reads SNHLY; CDR2 reads FYNNEI. CDR3 coding DNA: TGTGCCAGCAGTTGGGCAGGGGGCGGCAATCAGCCCCAGCATTTT. Translating gives CASSWAGGGNQPQHF.

The rearrangement uses TRBV4-3 and TRBJ2-5; the match to TRBD2 covers 7 bases. Per germline, CDR1 LGHNA and CDR2 YSLEER. With V trimmed by 1 base and J by 11 bases, 13 bases remained unmatched. The CDR3 sequence is 15 residues long. The CDR3 loop is CASSQGGGTYNEQYF. The CDR3 nucleotides read TGCGCCAGCAGCCAAGGGGGAGGGACCTACAATGAGCAGTACTTC.

The V and J genes are TRBV5-5 and TRBJ2-1; possible D gene TRBD1, 7 bases. There are 18 residues in the CDR3. Trimming removed 3 bases from V and 8 bases from J, with 27 bases in between. Looked up from germline, CDR1 is SGHKS and CDR2 is YYEKEE (reference sequence). The CDR3 reads CASSSIIGGAPGGDEQFF. CDR3 DNA: TGTGCCAGCAGCTCGATTATAGGGGGCGCGCCCGGGGGTGATGAGCAGTTCTTC.

In its sample, this clonotype was seen a few times. The chain recombines TRBV20-1 with TRBJ1-6, with a tentative D call TRBD1 (6 bases). CDR1 and CDR2 from the germline V gene are DFQATT and SNEGSKA (reference sequence). The CDR3 covers 18 residues. V lost 0 bases and J 9 bases, leaving 24 bases between the germline ends. CDR3 protein: CSARDGTDRRTISSPLHF. CDR3 DNA sequence: TGCAGTGCTAGAGATGGGACCGACAGGAGAACTATTAGTTCACCCCTCCACTTT.

Of note for this clonotype: A read error may produce the germline difference seen at one junction end. J is TRBJ2-7 and V is TRBV20-1; 9 bases line up with TRBD1. The CDR3 length is 17 residues. Germline V gives CDR1 DFQATT, CDR2 SNEGSKA (reference sequence). Here the CDR3 DNA reads TGCAGTGCTAGAAGGACAGGGGTGGGGATCCTCCCCTACGAGCGGTACTTC. This sequence encodes CSARRTGVGILPYERYF.

The rearrangement uses TRBV3-1 and TRBJ2-4, with 9 bases aligning to TRBD2. Germline V gene lookup returns CDR1 LGHDT and CDR2 YNNKEL (reference sequence). Trimming took 0 bases from V and 4 from J; bases not matched to a gene: 1. This CDR3 contains 15 residues. The CDR3 nucleotides are TGTGCCAGCAGCCAAGAGACTAGCGGAAAAAACATTCAGTACTTC. It encodes CASSQETSGKNIQYF.

The sample holds a few counts of this clonotype. The V call is TRBV28, the J call TRBJ1-4; D might be TRBD1 (5 bases). Trimming took off 2 bases at V and 7 bases at J, with 14 bases between the two ends. Germline V gene data show CDR1 as MDHEN and CDR2 as SYDVKM. The CDR3 is 15 residues long. This CDR3 is CASSLGSGGGEKLFF. DNA of the CDR3: TGTGCCAGCAGTTTAGGTTCCGGGGGAGGTGAAAAACTGTTTTTT.

This clonotype was counted between two and nine times. The V and J genes are TRBV10-2 and TRBJ2-7; no clear D. Germline CDR1 reads WSHSY; CDR2 reads SAAADI. V lost 0 bases and J 6 bases, leaving 9 bases between the germline ends. CDR3 length: 13 amino acids. CDR3 coding DNA: TGCGCCAGCAGTGAGTCCCCTCTTGCCGAGCAGTACTTC. This codes for CASSESPLAEQYF.

This clonotype came up many times. The chain joins TRBV4-3 to TRBJ2-6; D unclear. In germline, CDR1 is LGHNA, CDR2 YSLEER. The CDR3 consists of 16 residues. The V end was cut by 1 base, the J end by 3 bases, with 10 bases between. CDR3 sequence (DNA): TGCGCCAGCAGCCAAGCGGCTACTGGTGGGGCCAACGTCCTGACTTTC. Protein product: CASSQAATGGANVLTF.

In its sample, this clonotype was seen a few times. J is TRBJ2-5 and V is TRBV7-8; the D gene could be TRBD1 or TRBD2 (5 bases each). This CDR3 comprises 16 residues. V was cut by 1 base and J by 1 base, with 13 bases left in between. CDR1 is SGHVS and CDR2 is FQNEAQ in the germline V gene. The DNA for the CDR3 is TGTGCCAGCAGCTTAGTAGGGGACCGGGTCCAAGAGACCCAGTACTTC. It translates to CASSLVGDRVQETQYF. Together with reference TRBV7-8 and TRBJ2-5, the CDR3 gives the full variable domain: GAGVSQSPRYKVAKRGQDVALRCDPISGHVSLFWYQQALGQGPEFLTYFQNEAQLDKSGLPSDRFFAERPEGSVSTLKIQRTQQEDSAVYLCASSLVGDRVQETQYFGPGTRLLVL.

The chain is built from TRBV28 and TRBJ2-3; 8 bases agree with TRBD2. The CDR3 loop spans 15 amino acids. The trim removed 4 bases at V and 1 base at J, leaving 4 bases unmatched. Per germline, CDR1 MDHEN and CDR2 SYDVKM. DNA for the CDR3: TGTGCCAGCAGTTCGGGGGGGTCTCGCACAGATACGCAGTATTTT. This encodes CASSSGGSRTDTQYF.